This T cell receptor beta chain was recorded in a study of blood T cell repertoires in COVID-19. Overall study context: PBMCs, B-cell-depleted T cells, or T cells provided the cDNA or gDNA that made up the material.

This clone showed up just once. Repertoires were generated with immunoSEQ multiplex PCR, while TCRdb's copy carries only in-frame clones and drops some. The profile shows 25,000 to 35,000 clones, around 82% of them singletons. The material sequenced was peripheral blood. The sequence came from a man in his 70s with active COVID-19.

The CDR3 loop is CAWRGTGLNSPLHF. CDR3 DNA sequence: TGTGCCTGGAGAGGGACAGGGTTAAATTCACCCCTCCACTTT. J is TRBJ1-6 and V is TRBV30; the match to TRBD1 covers 9 bases. Trimming cost V 3 bases and J 7 bases; bases outside gene matches: 4. The CDR3 is made up of 14 amino acids. CDR1 and CDR2 (germline): GTSNPN, SVGIG (reference sequence).